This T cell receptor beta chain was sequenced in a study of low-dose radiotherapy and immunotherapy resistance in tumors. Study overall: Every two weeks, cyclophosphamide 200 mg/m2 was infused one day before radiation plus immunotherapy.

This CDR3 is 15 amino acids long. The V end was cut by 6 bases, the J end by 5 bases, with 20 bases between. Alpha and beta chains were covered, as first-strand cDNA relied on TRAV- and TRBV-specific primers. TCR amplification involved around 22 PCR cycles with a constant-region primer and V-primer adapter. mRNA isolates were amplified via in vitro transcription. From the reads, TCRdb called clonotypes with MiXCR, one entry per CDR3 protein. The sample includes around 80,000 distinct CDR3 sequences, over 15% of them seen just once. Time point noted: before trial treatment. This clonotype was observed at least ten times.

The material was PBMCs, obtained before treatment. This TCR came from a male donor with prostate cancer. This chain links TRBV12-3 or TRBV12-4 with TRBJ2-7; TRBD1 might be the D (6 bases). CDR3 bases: TGTGCCAGCAGCGACTCCCAGGGGATCCGGCACGAGCAGTACTTC. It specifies CASSDSQGIRHEQYF.